A selection of T cell receptor beta chains follows, all from one sample in a study of cytomegalovirus exposure and HLA in healthy donors. This table comes from immunoSEQ multiplex PCR, and its TCRdb copy is limited to in-frame clones, with some not included. The sample contains under 110,000 clones, approximately 71% of which appear only once. What was sequenced was PBMCs. The receptors come from a man aged 40-49 years in good health and CMV-seronegative. Each CDR3 is given with its conserved first and last residue.

j_gene	v_gene	CDR3aa
TRBJ2-3	TRBV13	CASSWRGGGFSTDTQYF
TRBJ2-1	TRBV5-1	CASSPVPPHEQFF
TRBJ2-3	TRBV6-1	CASRVDRAPDTQYF
TRBJ2-2	TRBV11-3	CASSPPGTANTGELFF
TRBJ1-5	TRBV4-2	CASSQDLSSGQPQHF
-	TRBV7-9	CASSQRGHSYEQYF
TRBJ2-2	TRBV21-1	CASSKAMRGPNQTGELFF
TRBJ2-7	TRBV5-5	CASSLDQGRDEQYF
TRBJ1-3	TRBV7-9	CASSLWVIGGTGNTIYF
TRBJ1-2	TRBV7-2	CASSPGGGPGSYTF
TRBJ2-5	TRBV18	CASSQGQGETQYF
TRBJ2-7	TRBV6-1	CASSLARGGHEQYF
TRBJ2-7	TRBV19	CASSRSSGGTYEQYF
TRBJ2-7	TRBV29-1	CSVRTSGGGEQYF
TRBJ2-7	TRBV5-5	CASSSGVPYEQYF
TRBJ1-1	TRBV7-3	CASSLIPEGNTEAFF
TRBJ2-1	TRBV6-1	CASSEGLGFDEQFF
TRBJ2-2	TRBV6-1	CASSEFGGLAGVVSGELFF
TRBJ2-7	TRBV2	CASSEGQGADEQYF
TRBJ1-3	TRBV6-1	CASSPRGQGEIYF
TRBJ2-6	TRBV7-9	CSSSLRQGAYSGANVLTF
TRBJ2-7	TRBV11-2	CASSPTTGSYEQYF
TRBJ1-2	TRBV2	CASSEGGYYGYTF
TRBJ2-7	TRBV5-1	CASSLGPGEPPYEQYF
TRBJ2-5	TRBV6-1	CASTPRRSGETQYF
TRBJ1-1	TRBV5-1	CASKPTGKNTEAFF
TRBJ2-1	TRBV5-5	CASSLAASTYNEQFF
TRBJ2-3	TRBV5-4	CASSYGGSGKADTQYF
TRBJ1-1	TRBV10-3	CAISEGGGSGSRAFF
TRBJ2-1	TRBV14	CASSTGAGTPIF
TRBJ1-6	TRBV5-1	CASSLGSQGSSPLHF
TRBJ2-5	TRBV7-9	CASSQWGTTYQETQYF
TRBJ2-7	TRBV9	CASSGDRGRGEQYF
TRBJ1-2	TRBV6-6	CASSVDRDYGYTF
TRBJ2-3	TRBV28	CASILGGGAMTQYF
TRBJ2-3	TRBV29-1	CSVIYQGSDTQYF
TRBJ1-5	TRBV2	CASGFERRNQPQHF
TRBJ2-7	TRBV21-1	CASSKHGTPGYEQYF
TRBJ2-2	TRBV7-8	CASSIGTLGELFF
-	TRBV5-4	CASSDTGISYEQYF